The 19 T cell receptor beta chains presented below share a single source sample, sequenced in a study of T cells and copy number aberrations in small-cell lung cancer. The table came from immunoSEQ multiplex PCR; TCRdb's copy has only in-frame clones and leaves some out. Among about 6,600 clones, 76% were seen once, and the ten largest hold about 9%. Source material: normal tissue next to the tumor. Every receptor here comes from a woman between 65 and 79 years old with small cell lung cancer. Some clones in this sample may be carry-over from other donors' samples.

CDR3 protein: CATRSLGSYGYTF. DNA for the CDR3: TGTGCCACCAGGTCCCTAGGGAGCTATGGCTACACCTTC. This chain joins TRBV15 and TRBJ1-2; D is undetermined. The V end lost 6 bases, the J end lost 4 bases, and 12 bases lay between the germline ends. This CDR3 is built from 13 residues. Germline values: CDR1 LNHNV, CDR2 YYDKDF (reference sequence).

J is TRBJ2-2 and V is TRBV27, with TRBD2 matching 9 bases. The CDR3 spans 16 residues. V lost 3 bases and J lost 4; bases outside the gene matches: 6. Germline lookup yields CDR1 MNHEY and CDR2 SMNVEV (reference sequence). The DNA of the CDR3 is TGTGCCAGCAGTTTTGATAGCGGGAGTCTCACCGGGGAGCTGTTTTTT. Protein: CASSFDSGSLTGELFF.

The chain carries TRBV5-5 and TRBJ2-5, with 8 bases matching TRBD1. The V and J ends lost 3 bases and 3 bases, in that order; junction bases with no gene match: 4. Germline V gene sequence: CDR1 SGHKS, CDR2 YYEKEE (reference sequence). The CDR3 is made up of 14 amino acids. CDR3 protein: CASSSLTGEETQYF. CDR3 DNA sequence: TGTGCCAGCAGCTCCTTGACAGGGGAAGAGACCCAGTACTTC.

V and J are TRBV9 and TRBJ2-5, with D perhaps matching TRBD1 (6 bases). CDR3 length equals 14 residues. Trimming cost V 4 bases and J 1 base, with 11 bases left between them. Germline CDR1 reads SGDLS; CDR2 reads YYNGEE. Here the CDR3 DNA reads TGTGCCAGCAGCCCCCAGGGGATCCAAGAGACCCAGTACTTC. Amino acids: CASSPQGIQETQYF.

The rearrangement links TRBV28 to TRBJ2-7; D unresolved. With 3 bases removed from V and 6 bases from J, the gap between germline ends came to 15 bases. This CDR3 is 14 amino acids long. From germline, CDR1 is MDHEN and CDR2 SYDVKM. CDR3 bases: TGTGCCAGCAGTTTTGCGCGGTCGAGAGCCGAGCAGTACTTC. It codes for CASSFARSRAEQYF.

The rearrangement uses TRBV20-1 and TRBJ1-2, with unresolved D. The CDR3 consists of 11 residues. The germline V gene has CDR1 DFQATT and CDR2 SNEGSKA (reference sequence). V lost 7 bases and J 6 bases, leaving 12 bases between the germline ends. The CDR3 DNA sequence: TGCAGTGGAACCAGGAGGGATGGCTACACCTTC. Its translation is CSGTRRDGYTF.

This chain uses TRBV5-8 with TRBJ1-1; D is uncertain. The germline V gene has CDR1 SGHTS and CDR2 YDEGEE. The CDR3 loop spans 15 amino acids. V lost 1 base to trimming and J lost 1 base, with 11 bases between them. CDR3 nucleotides: TGTGCCAGCAGCTTGAGGGCAGGCGGGAACACTGAAGCTTTCTTT. It encodes CASSLRAGGNTEAFF.

This sequence joins TRBV5-1 and TRBJ2-7; a possible D gene is TRBD1 (6 bases). The germline V gene encodes CDR1 SGHRS and CDR2 YFSETQ. The CDR3 consists of 14 residues. With 5 bases removed from V and 4 bases from J, the gap between germline ends came to 16 bases. Here the CDR3 reads CASRSFQGPYEQYF. The CDR3 DNA follows: TGCGCCAGCAGAAGTTTTCAGGGGCCATACGAGCAGTACTTC.

V is TRBV2 and J is TRBJ1-5; D might be TRBD1 (6 bases). V lost 4 bases, J lost 2 bases, and 15 bases lay in between. Looked up from germline, CDR1 is SNHLY and CDR2 is FYNNEI. The CDR3 length is 16 residues. In DNA, the CDR3 is TGTGCCAGCAGTGCCTCACAGGGATGGGGCAATCAGCCCCAGCATTTT. Protein product: CASSASQGWGNQPQHF.

The chain employs TRBV5-1 and TRBJ1-2; D may be TRBD1 (5 bases). Between the trimmed V and J ends, which lost 7 bases and 2 bases, there was a span of 18 bases. Germline lookup yields CDR1 SGHRS and CDR2 YFSETQ. The CDR3 is made up of 15 amino acids. The CDR3 sequence is CASRRTRALNYGYTF. CDR3 coding DNA: TGCGCCAGCCGAAGGACAAGGGCCTTGAACTATGGCTACACCTTC.

The chain joins TRBV30 to TRBJ2-5, with 14 bases identical to TRBD2. Germline CDR1 reads GTSNPN; CDR2 reads SVGIG (reference sequence). After removal of 3 bases from V and 4 bases from J, the junction contained 1 base not matched to a gene. This CDR3 has 14 residues. The CDR3 here is CAWSGTSGRETQYF. The CDR3 DNA is TGTGCCTGGAGCGGGACTAGCGGGAGAGAGACCCAGTACTTC.

The chain employs TRBV5-1 and TRBJ1-4; no clear D. Trimming shortened V by 0 bases and J by 5 bases, and 5 bases separated the two germline ends. CDR3 length: 13 residues. The germline V gene encodes CDR1 SGHRS and CDR2 YFSETQ. CDR3: CASSLERNEKLFF. Here the CDR3 DNA reads TGCGCCAGCAGCTTGGAACGAAATGAAAAACTGTTTTTT.

The rearrangement joins TRBV4-1 to TRBJ2-7; D may be TRBD2 (6 bases). The CDR3 sequence is 16 residues long. From germline, CDR1 is MGHRA and CDR2 YSYEKL. V lost 0 bases and J 0 bases, leaving 12 bases between the germline ends. The CDR3 protein is CASSQDYPGSSYEQYF. The CDR3 DNA reads as TGCGCCAGCAGCCAAGATTATCCCGGGAGCTCCTACGAGCAGTACTTC.

The CDR3 nucleotides are TGCGCCAGCAGCTTCTCAGGGGGAGAGAGGACCCAGTACTTC. Translation: CASSFSGGERTQYF. The chain joins TRBV5-1 to TRBJ2-5, with 7 bases matching TRBD1. Germline CDR1 SGHRS, CDR2 YFSETQ. The trim removed 2 bases at V and 7 bases at J, leaving 8 bases unmatched. There are 14 residues in the CDR3.

The chain employs TRBV28 and TRBJ2-1; 9 positions match TRBD2. Germline loops: CDR1 MDHEN, CDR2 SYDVKM. V was clipped by 6 bases and J by 3 bases; unmatched bases: 3. The CDR3 sequence is 14 residues long. CDR3 sequence reads: CASRIAGDYNEQFF. The CDR3 region has the DNA TGTGCCAGCAGAATAGCGGGAGACTACAATGAGCAGTTCTTC. Complete variable domain (other parts from reference TRBV28 and TRBJ2-1): DVKVTQSSRYLVKRTGEKVFLECVQDMDHENMFWYRQDPGLGLRLIYFSYDVKMKEKGDIPEGYSVSREKKERFSLILESASTNQTSMYLCASRIAGDYNEQFFGPGTRLTVL.

The rearrangement joins TRBV9 to TRBJ1-4; a possible D gene is TRBD1 (6 bases). CDR1 is SGDLS and CDR2 is YYNGEE in the germline V gene. V was pared by 0 bases and J by 8 bases, with 11 bases between. The CDR3 contains 14 residues. The CDR3 reads CASSVGGGDEKLFF. In nucleotides, the CDR3 is TGTGCCAGCAGCGTAGGAGGGGGGGACGAAAAACTGTTTTTT.

The V call is TRBV4-2, the J call TRBJ1-2; no reliable D call. With 1 base removed from V and 4 bases from J, the gap between germline ends came to 13 bases. The length of the CDR3 is 15 residues. The germline V gene encodes CDR1 LGHNA and CDR2 YNFKEQ. The CDR3 here is CASSQVVTASYGYTF. DNA of the CDR3: TGTGCCAGCAGCCAAGTTGTAACAGCCTCCTATGGCTACACCTTC.

This clone has just a few counts. V is TRBV5-1 and J is TRBJ1-3; D is perhaps TRBD1 (6 bases). Germline assignment: CDR1 SGHRS and CDR2 YFSETQ. This CDR3 region has 18 residues. V lost 4 bases and J 0 bases, leaving 20 bases between the germline ends. CDR3 bases: TGCGCCAGCAGCCCGACAGGATTAATGGAACTCTCTGGAAACACCATATATTTT. Protein product: CASSPTGLMELSGNTIYF.

A single count supports this clone. The chain joins TRBV2 to TRBJ1-1; D unresolved. The germline V gene has CDR1 SNHLY and CDR2 FYNNEI. CDR3 length equals 14 residues. V was pared by 6 bases and J by 1 base, with 12 bases between. This CDR3 reads CASRTSSPNTEAFF. The CDR3 bases are TGTGCCAGCAGGACAAGTTCCCCGAACACTGAAGCTTTCTTT.